The 31 T cell receptor beta chains presented below share a single source sample, sequenced in a study of glioma-infiltrating T cells after dendritic cell vaccination (dated by TCRdb to the mid-2010s). Receptor amplification or capture employed the immunoSEQ multiplex PCR assay. TCRdb mirrors the immuneACCESS table, restricted to in-frame sequences. Some clones are absent from its copies; in checked studies, under half trace to an unresolved V gene, and the reason for the others is unknown. In all, the sample holds under 40,000 clones, and 90% of those were seen once. Together, the top ten hold around 2.1% of the sample. The material was blood, obtained before dendritic cell vaccination. The receptors were sampled from a human donor with glioblastoma.

This chain uses TRBV6-5 with TRBJ1-1; no reliable D call. The CDR3 runs 13 residues. Trimming took 2 bases from V and 1 from J, leaving 5 bases between them. Germline-derived CDR1 and CDR2 are MNHEY and SVGAGI. The CDR3 DNA sequence: TGTGCCAGCAGTTACCCCGGGAACACTGAAGCTTTCTTT. It is translated as CASSYPGNTEAFF.

The chain has TRBV6-6 and TRBJ2-7; D perhaps matches TRBD1 (5 bases). The V and J ends lost 6 bases and 4 bases respectively, with 10 bases between them. Germline V CDR1 and CDR2: MNHNY, SVGAGI (reference sequence). The length of the CDR3 is 12 residues. The CDR3: CASSLKGYEQYF. CDR3 nucleotide sequence: TGTGCCAGCAGCCTAAAGGGGTACGAGCAGTACTTC.

The gene calls are TRBV4-1 and TRBJ2-5, with a possible D match to TRBD2 (5 bases). CDR1 and CDR2 from the germline V gene are MGHRA and YSYEKL. Trimming removed 2 bases from V and 4 bases from J, with 17 bases in between. The length of the CDR3 is 16 residues. CDR3 DNA sequence: TGCGCCAGCAGCCAACCGGGCCGGGGATGGGTAGAGACCCAGTACTTC. Protein product: CASSQPGRGWVETQYF.

The chain links TRBV5-1 to TRBJ1-4; D is perhaps TRBD1 (5 bases). The CDR3 extends over 16 amino acids. Looked up from germline, CDR1 is SGHRS and CDR2 is YFSETQ. V was cut by 4 bases and J by 2 bases, with 15 bases left in between. CDR3 bases: TGCGCCAGCAGCCCCGATGGTGGGGCCACTAATGAAAAACTGTTTTTT. Translated, it gives CASSPDGGATNEKLFF.

The rearrangement joins TRBV7-9 to TRBJ2-3; D is possibly TRBD1 (6 bases). Germline values: CDR1 SEHNR, CDR2 FQNEAQ (reference sequence). Trimming stripped 2 bases from V and 2 bases from J, with 8 bases between. This CDR3 region has 14 residues. The CDR3: CASSLNRATDTQYF. For the CDR3, the DNA is TGTGCCAGCAGCTTAAACAGGGCCACAGATACGCAGTATTTT.

V and J are TRBV19 and TRBJ2-6; the D gene is possibly TRBD2 (6 bases). Per the germline V gene, CDR1 is LNHDA and CDR2 is SQIVND (reference sequence). The V end was cut by 6 bases, the J end by 2 bases, with 17 bases between. The length of the CDR3 is 17 residues. CDR3 bases: TGTGCCAGTAGCCCTTCCAGGAGGGGCCCTGGGGCCAACGTCCTGACTTTC. As protein: CASSPSRRGPGANVLTF.

V gene TRBV6-5 combines with J gene TRBJ2-3; 7 bases align to TRBD1. This CDR3 has 13 residues. V lost 5 bases to trimming and J lost 8 bases; unmatched junction nucleotides: 7. In germline, CDR1 is MNHEY, CDR2 SVGAGI. The chain's CDR3 is CASSNDRAGTQYF. As DNA, the CDR3 is TGTGCCAGCAGTAACGACAGGGCGGGTACGCAGTATTTT.

The rearrangement links TRBV4-1 to TRBJ1-5; 7 bases align to TRBD1. CDR1 is MGHRA, CDR2 YSYEKL, per germline. V lost 0 bases and J lost 3; bases outside the gene matches: 8. This CDR3 is 17 amino acids long. CDR3 nucleotide sequence: TGCGCCAGCAGCCAAGATATCGGCAGGGGGTCCAATCAGCCCCAGCATTTT. This sequence encodes CASSQDIGRGSNQPQHF.

The chain has TRBV19 and TRBJ1-3, with a tentative D call TRBD1 (6 bases). Germline assignment: CDR1 LNHDA and CDR2 SQIVND (reference sequence). V was cut by 7 bases and J by 0 bases, with 13 bases left in between. The CDR3 length is 15 residues. As DNA, the CDR3 is TGTGCCAGTAAAACAGGGACCCTCTCTGGAAACACCATATATTTT. Protein sequence: CASKTGTLSGNTIYF.

As regards this clone: One end of the junction varies from germline; a read error may be responsible. The same CDR3 can be traced to other DNA sequences in this sample. The chain carries TRBV15 and TRBJ1-6; D is unresolved. From germline, CDR1 is LNHNV and CDR2 YYDKDF (reference sequence). The CDR3 loop spans 14 amino acids. The CDR3 loop is CATSSSPSNSPLHF. In DNA form, the CDR3 reads TGTGCCACCAGCAGCAGTCCTTCGAATTCCCCCCTCCACTTT.

V usage is TRBV7-2 and J usage is TRBJ2-4; the D is unclear. Germline V CDR1 and CDR2: SGHTA, FQGNSA. With 5 bases removed from V and 6 bases from J, the gap between germline ends came to 14 bases. The length of the CDR3 is 14 residues. In nucleotides, the CDR3 is TGTGCCAGCAGCACTTCGAAAACCCTAAACATTCAGTACTTC. Its translation is CASSTSKTLNIQYF. The entire variable domain, with the rest obtained from reference TRBV7-2 and TRBJ2-4, is as follows: GAGVSQSPSNKVTEKGKDVELRCDPISGHTALYWYRQSLGQGLEFLIYFQGNSAPDKSGLPSDRFSAERTGGSVSTLTIQRTQQEDSAVYLCASSTSKTLNIQYFGAGTRLSVL.

The V call is TRBV4-1, the J call TRBJ2-2, with 7 bases identical to TRBD2. Germline trimming cut 1 base from V and 9 bases from J; bases unmatched to any gene: 11. Germline CDR1 reads MGHRA; CDR2 reads YSYEKL. The CDR3 runs 16 residues. Written as DNA, the CDR3 is TGCGCCAGCAGCCAAGCGGGACTACCTTTCGGGAGGGAGCTGTTTTTT. Translation gives CASSQAGLPFGRELFF.

The genes are TRBV11-2 and TRBJ1-4, with 7 bases aligning to TRBD1. The ends lost 5 bases at V and 8 bases at J; junction bases unmatched: 14. CDR3 size: 16 residues. Germline V CDR1 and CDR2: SGHAT, FQNNGV. The CDR3 DNA reads TGTGCCAGCAGCCTGGGGACAGCTTTGTCCCGAGAAAAACTGTTTTTT. Its protein is CASSLGTALSREKLFF.

J is TRBJ1-6 and V is TRBV30; a possible D gene is TRBD1 (5 bases). CDR3 length equals 17 residues. V was trimmed by 1 base and J by 2 bases, leaving 15 bases between them. Per germline, CDR1 GTSNPN and CDR2 SVGIG (reference sequence). The CDR3 bases are TGTGCCTGGAGTGAGGGATATTGGGGGGCCTATAATTCACCCCTCCACTTT. This translates into CAWSEGYWGAYNSPLHF. The full variable domain, in which reference TRBV30 and TRBJ1-6 provide the parts outside the CDR3, is SQTIHQWPATLVQPVGSPLSLECTVEGTSNPNLYWYRQAAGRGLQLLFYSVGIGQISSEVPQNLSASRPQDRQFILSSKKLLLSDSGFYLCAWSEGYWGAYNSPLHFGNGTRLTVT.

V gene TRBV10-1 combines with J gene TRBJ2-3; TRBD2 agrees at 11 bases. V dropped 6 bases and J dropped 2; count of bases not matched to a gene: 7. CDR1 is WNHNN, CDR2 SYGVQD, per germline (reference sequence). The CDR3 has 16 amino acids. Here the CDR3 reads CASSPRLAGFTDTQYF. The CDR3 nucleotides are TGCGCCAGCAGCCCCAGACTAGCGGGGTTCACAGATACGCAGTATTTT.

The CDR3 coding sequence is TGTGCCAGTACTCTTTGGGACACCCAAGAGACCCAGTACTTC. Protein sequence: CASTLWDTQETQYF. The chain joins TRBV11-1 to TRBJ2-5; tentative D call: TRBD1 (6 bases). CDR3 length equals 14 residues. CDR1 is SGHAT, CDR2 FQDESV, per germline (reference sequence). V lost 9 bases and J 1 base, leaving 15 bases between the germline ends.

The chain uses TRBV11-1 and TRBJ2-7, with no clear D. Trimming took off 1 base at V and 3 bases at J, with 13 bases between the two ends. Germline CDR1 reads SGHAT; CDR2 reads FQDESV (reference sequence). The CDR3 has 15 amino acids. The CDR3 coding sequence is TGTGCCAGCAGCTTAGGAAGGAGTACGGTCTACGAGCAGTACTTC. This gives the protein CASSLGRSTVYEQYF.

The chain recombines TRBV7-8 with TRBJ2-2, with 10 bases lining up with TRBD1. V dropped 5 bases and J dropped 10; count of bases not matched to a gene: 10. The germline CDR1 and CDR2 sequences are SGHVS and FQNEAQ. CDR3 length: 15 amino acids. As DNA, the CDR3 is TGTGCCAGCAGCGCTTTGGACAGGGGGAGTGAGGAGCTGTTTTTT. Translating gives CASSALDRGSEELFF.

Of note for this clone: The same CDR3 can be traced to other DNA sequences in this sample. This CDR3 reads CASSPYPLINSPLHF. DNA of the CDR3: TGTGCCAGCAGCCCCTACCCCCTTATAAATTCACCCCTCCACTTT. V usage is TRBV5-6 and J usage is TRBJ1-6, with D unresolved. In germline, CDR1 is SGHDT, CDR2 YYEEEE. The CDR3 spans 15 residues. V lost 4 bases and J 7 bases, leaving 15 bases between the germline ends.

The CDR3 sequence: CASRARDSVGQPQHF. The CDR3 nucleotides read TGTGCCAGCAGGGCCCGGGACTCGGTAGGTCAGCCCCAGCATTTT. The gene calls are TRBV2 and TRBJ1-5; the D gene is possibly TRBD1 (5 bases). CDR1 and CDR2 (germline): SNHLY, FYNNEI. This CDR3 has 15 residues. The V gene lost 6 bases and the J gene lost 6 bases, with 18 bases spanning the gap.

V is TRBV27 and J is TRBJ2-6; 8 positions agree with TRBD2. Unmatched junction bases numbered 15, after V lost 1 base and J lost 4 bases. The germline gives CDR1 MNHEY, CDR2 SMNVEV (reference sequence). This CDR3 region has 20 residues. CDR3 protein: CASSLLGRRSGGPGANVLTF. In DNA, the CDR3 is TGTGCCAGCAGTTTATTAGGACGCAGATCGGGGGGGCCAGGGGCCAACGTCCTGACTTTC.

This clone was found once. The chain carries TRBV10-1 and TRBJ1-2, with 9 bases fitting TRBD1. J lost 8 bases, V lost 6 bases, and 10 bases had no gene match. This CDR3 spans 14 amino acids. Looked up from germline, CDR1 is WNHNN and CDR2 is SYGVQD (reference sequence). The CDR3 coding sequence is TGCGCCAGCAGCCCTGGGACAGGGTCCGAGGGCTACACCTTC. Protein: CASSPGTGSEGYTF.

The chain combines TRBV12-5 with TRBJ1-2; TRBD1 matches at 7 bases. The germline CDR1 and CDR2 sequences are LGHNT and FRNRAP. This CDR3 is built from 13 residues. Trimming at V came to 4 bases and at J to 8 bases, leaving 7 bases not matched to a gene. In nucleotides, the CDR3 is TGTGCTAGTGGTTACCTAGGGGGCTCGGGCTACACCTTC. Translation gives CASGYLGGSGYTF.

The J gene is TRBJ2-3, the V gene TRBV6-5, with D possibly TRBD1 on 5 matching bases. The CDR3 extends over 14 amino acids. V shed 5 bases and J shed 4 bases, with 13 bases lying between them. The germline gives CDR1 MNHEY, CDR2 SVGAGI. This CDR3 reads CASSDFQGADTQYF. In nucleotides, the CDR3 is TGTGCCAGCAGTGACTTCCAGGGCGCAGATACGCAGTATTTT.

The V call is TRBV2, the J call TRBJ2-2; 10 nucleotides agree with TRBD2. CDR1 is SNHLY and CDR2 is FYNNEI in the germline V gene. The CDR3 sequence is 17 residues long. The trim removed 6 bases at V and 4 bases at J, leaving 11 bases unmatched. Here the CDR3 reads CASRVAGGPLPTGELFF. The CDR3 DNA reads TGTGCCAGCAGAGTAGCGGGGGGCCCTCTTCCCACCGGGGAGCTGTTTTTT.

This clone was seen a handful of times. This sample also contains other DNA sequences that code for the same CDR3. This chain uses TRBV25-1 with TRBJ1-6; 9 positions match TRBD1. This CDR3 is built from 14 residues. The germline gives CDR1 MGHDK, CDR2 SYGVNS. After removal of 5 bases from V and 9 bases from J, the junction contained 5 bases not matched to a gene. This CDR3 reads CASSSDRGGSPLHF. The CDR3 DNA follows: TGTGCCAGCAGTTCCGACAGGGGGGGTTCACCCCTCCACTTT.

The chain combines TRBV5-8 with TRBJ1-2; D is unclear. Trimming removed 4 bases from V and 7 bases from J, with 14 bases in between. The CDR3 loop spans 13 amino acids. The V gene's germline CDR1 is SGHTS and CDR2 YDEGEE. The CDR3 bases are TGTGCCAGCAGCACTGGCGGCGCCAGTGGCTACACCTTC. Amino acid sequence: CASSTGGASGYTF.

V is TRBV11-2 and J is TRBJ1-1; the D is unclear. The CDR3 loop spans 16 amino acids. Germline CDR1 reads SGHAT; CDR2 reads FQNNGV. Trimming pared 0 bases from V and 1 base from J, leaving 12 bases between. The CDR3 protein is CASSLEFGRKNTEAFF. The CDR3, as DNA: TGTGCCAGCAGCTTAGAATTCGGCAGGAAGAACACTGAAGCTTTCTTT.

The chain uses TRBV5-5 and TRBJ1-6, with 8 positions matching TRBD1. The CDR3 totals 15 residues. In germline, CDR1 is SGHKS, CDR2 YYEKEE (reference sequence). The V and J ends lost 5 bases and 7 bases, in that order; junction bases with no gene match: 8. The CDR3 protein is CASSSQGGGNSPLHF. For the CDR3, the DNA is TGTGCCAGCAGTTCACAGGGGGGAGGAAATTCACCCCTCCACTTT.

J is TRBJ1-1 and V is TRBV11-2; D call uncertain. V was shortened by 1 base and J by 4 bases, with 10 bases between the two germline ends. This CDR3 spans 14 amino acids. Per the germline V gene, CDR1 is SGHAT and CDR2 is FQNNGV. The CDR3 reads CASSLARSATEAFF. DNA of the CDR3: TGTGCCAGCAGCTTAGCGAGGTCGGCCACTGAAGCTTTCTTT.

J is TRBJ1-5 and V is TRBV7-2; D not certain. Germline V lookup: CDR1 SGHTA, CDR2 FQGNSA. The CDR3 extends over 15 amino acids. Trimming took off 3 bases at V and 1 base at J, with 10 bases between the two ends. The CDR3 protein is CASSLRWQSNQPQHF. In DNA form, the CDR3 reads TGTGCCAGCAGCTTGAGGTGGCAGAGCAATCAGCCCCAGCATTTT. The complete variable domain, with remaining parts taken from reference TRBV7-2 and TRBJ1-5, reads GAGVSQSPSNKVTEKGKDVELRCDPISGHTALYWYRQSLGQGLEFLIYFQGNSAPDKSGLPSDRFSAERTGGSVSTLTIQRTQQEDSAVYLCASSLRWQSNQPQHFGDGTRLSIL.